These T cell receptor beta chains were read from a single sample in a study of human T cells and chemical hapten exposure. Via MiXCR, TCRdb re-called the RACE reads, giving one row per CDR3 protein. The sample contains around 350,000 distinct CDR3 sequences, approximately 5.8% of which appear only once. The sequencing here drew on whole blood, taken in connection with sensitization to the hapten diphenylcyclopropenone (DPC). Every receptor here comes from a woman aged 18-29 years with alopecia areata. Some clones in this sample may be carry-over from other donors' samples. The CDR3 runs from the conserved cysteine through the conserved F or W. Each record gives: clone size, J gene, V gene, D gene, CDR3 protein, CDR3 DNA. D genes are given only for firm matches. Expanded clones are given a class, and other clones once, few, many or no size at all.

>-|TRBJ2-1|TRBV9|TRBD2
CASSVGLAGGSYNEQFF
TGTGCCAGCAGCGTAGGATTAGCGGGGGGGTCCTACAATGAGCAGTTCTTC
>many|TRBJ2-3|TRBV6-1|-
CASSPGSETQYF
TGTGCCAGCAGTCCGGGATCCGAAACGCAGTATTTT
>many|TRBJ2-4|TRBV6-1|TRBD1
CASRQGKGDIQYF
TGTGCCAGCAGACAGGGGAAGGGGGACATTCAGTACTTC
>-|TRBJ1-1|TRBV6-6|TRBD1
CASSPRQGRPLNTEAFF
TGTGCCAGCAGTCCCCGACAGGGGAGACCCTTGAACACTGAAGCTTTCTTT
>-|TRBJ2-2|TRBV2|-
CASGLVVGELFF
TGTGCCAGCGGTTTGGTTGTTGGGGAGCTGTTTTTT
>many|TRBJ2-1|TRBV5-1|-
CASRAAHRADEQFF
TGCGCCAGCAGGGCGGCCCATCGCGCAGATGAGCAGTTCTTC
>many|TRBJ2-4|TRBV4-2|-
CASSEWGAKNIQYF
TGTGCCAGCAGCGAATGGGGGGCCAAAAACATTCAGTACTTC
>many|TRBJ2-1|TRBV7-9|-
CASSLGGGPTFYSSYNEQFF
TGTGCCAGCAGCTTAGGGGGCGGACCAACCTTCTACAGCTCCTACAATGAGCAGTTCTTC
>few|TRBJ1-5|TRBV19|-
CASGPRDQPQHF
TGTGCCAGTGGCCCGCGGGATCAGCCCCAGCATTTT
>-|TRBJ2-7|TRBV28|TRBD1
CASRAYTPTGSEQYF
TGTGCCAGCAGGGCCTACACACCGACAGGGTCCGAGCAGTACTTC
>-|TRBJ2-3|TRBV6-6|TRBD2
CAIRLAGFGDTQYF
TGTGCCATTCGACTAGCGGGGTTCGGAGATACGCAGTATTTT
>many|TRBJ2-5|TRBV5-1|TRBD1
CASSSGTGEETQYF
TGCGCCAGCAGCTCCGGGACAGGCGAAGAGACCCAGTACTTC
>many|TRBJ2-2|TRBV4-3|-
CASSQNDGELFF
TGCGCCAGCAGCCAAAACGACGGGGAGCTGTTTTTT
>few|TRBJ2-1|TRBV20-1|TRBD2
CSASGAGGYNEQFF
TGCAGTGCTAGTGGGGCGGGGGGTTACAATGAGCAGTTCTTC
>many|TRBJ2-7|TRBV12-3/TRBV12-4|-
CASSLAQTGYYEQYF
TGTGCCAGCAGTTTAGCCCAGACAGGCTACTACGAGCAGTACTTC
>-|TRBJ2-7|TRBV4-2|-
CASSLEEAAVAPEQYF
TGTGCCAGCAGCCTGGAGGAGGCGGCTGTAGCGCCCGAGCAGTACTTC